These 5 T cell receptor beta chains originate from one sample sequenced in a study of type 1 and type 2 diabetes patients. Amplification started from genomic DNA. Multiplex PCR with 30 forward and 13 reverse primers amplified the TCR beta CDR3. TCRdb passed the multiplex PCR reads through MiXCR, listing each CDR3 protein once. The top ten hold roughly 13% of the sample, which has fewer than 300,000 distinct CDR3 sequences, 40% to 50% seen once. Sequenced: peripheral blood mononuclear cells (PBMCs). The receptors were gathered from a man aged 18-30 years with type 2 diabetes.

With regard to this clonotype: A much larger clone lies a single base off, so this may be a read error. This chain uses TRBV7-2 with TRBJ2-2; 13 positions match TRBD2. The CDR3 length is 16 residues. Germline CDR1 reads SGHTA; CDR2 reads FQGNSA. CDR3 coding DNA: TGTGCCAGCAGCCCCGGACTAGCGGGGGACACCGGGGGGCTGTTTTTT. Its protein is CASSPGLAGDTGGLFF. The variable domain in full, with the rest retrieved from reference TRBV7-2 and TRBJ2-2, is GAGVSQSPSNKVTEKGKDVELRCDPISGHTALYWYRQSLGQGLEFLIYFQGNSAPDKSGLPSDRFSAERTGGSVSTLTIQRTQQEDSAVYLCASSPGLAGDTGGLFFGEGSRLTVL.

This clonotype was picked up one time. J is TRBJ2-5 and V is TRBV18, with a tentative D call TRBD2 (5 bases). The CDR3 contains 16 residues. V lost 3 bases and J 4 bases, leaving 18 bases between the germline ends. Germline V gene sequence: CDR1 KGHSH, CDR2 LQKENI. The CDR3 protein is CASSPSPFRTVETQYF. Here the CDR3 DNA reads TGTGCCAGCTCACCTTCACCGTTCCGGACTGTAGAGACCCAGTACTTC.

This clonotype occurred a few times. The chain links TRBV28 to TRBJ2-7; 7 positions agree with TRBD2. V lost 3 bases and J lost 1; bases outside the gene matches: 6. CDR1 and CDR2 from the germline V gene are MDHEN and SYDVKM. CDR3 length: 15 residues. CDR3 in DNA: TGTGCCAGCAGTTTGGCCAGCGGGATATCCTACGAGCAGTACTTC. Translation gives CASSLASGISYEQYF.

Regarding this clonotype: Since a much larger clone is just one base distant, this may be a read error. The chain recombines TRBV2 with TRBJ2-7, with D perhaps TRBD1 or TRBD2 (5 bases each). The CDR3 has 15 amino acids. V gave up 6 bases and J gave up 3 bases, with 18 bases separating them. Germline CDR1 and CDR2: SNHLY and FYNNEI. The DNA of the CDR3 is TGTGCCAGCAGCGGGGACCGACCACCAGTCTACGAGCAGTACTTC. Protein sequence: CASSGDRPPVYEQYF.

The chain employs TRBV30 and TRBJ2-5; D is undetermined. The J call may be wrong; the DNA end is better matched by TRBJ2-1. This CDR3 has 12 amino acids. In germline, CDR1 is GTSNPN, CDR2 SVGIG (reference sequence). This CDR3 is CAWSRSVNEQFF. As DNA, the CDR3 is TGTGCCTGGAGTCGTTCAGTAAATGAGCAGTTCTTC.